This T cell receptor (beta chain) was found in a study of blood T cell repertoires in COVID-19. Study summary: Spain, Italy and the United States supplied samples that represented acute and convalescent COVID-19. Sample material is recorded as cDNA or gDNA derived from T cells, B-cell-depleted T cells, or PBMCs.

In the case of this clone: Possible read error: a much larger clone is one base away.

Some clones are missing from TCRdb's copy, which holds only in-frame ones; the method was immunoSEQ multiplex PCR. Here the sample spans about 210,000 clones, 88% being singletons. The CDR3 consists of 13 residues. Trimming cost V 4 bases and J 1 base, with 7 bases left between them. Germline values: CDR1 MGHRA, CDR2 YSYEKL. Sequenced: PBMCs or T cells enriched from blood (not recorded which). The chain joins TRBV4-1 to TRBJ1-1; D gene ambiguous. The sequence was collected from a middle-aged woman with acute COVID-19. This CDR3 reads CASSPRQNTEAFF. The CDR3 bases are TGCGCCAGCAGCCCCCGACAGAACACTGAAGCTTTCTTT.